What follows are 28 T cell receptor beta chains derived from one specimen sequenced in a study of cytomegalovirus exposure and HLA in healthy donors. The PCR ran on 60 Vbeta and 13 Jbeta primers. TCRdb's copy holds only in-frame clones and misses some; the assay was immunoSEQ multiplex PCR. Counted here are 97,000 or so clones, 55% to 80% occurring once; the ten biggest clones make up about 4.4%. The sample taken for sequencing was PBMCs. The receptor set was obtained from a human donor in good health.

This clone was counted between two and nine times. The chain combines TRBV5-6 with TRBJ1-2; D is possibly TRBD1 (6 bases). The length of the CDR3 is 14 residues. Germline V gene data show CDR1 as SGHDT and CDR2 as YYEEEE. V was cut by 0 bases and J by 8 bases, with 14 bases left in between. CDR3 coding DNA: TGTGCCAGCAGCTTGGTGGGGACAAAGGAGGGCTACACCTTC. Its translation is CASSLVGTKEGYTF.

CDR3: CAISEIAGELFF. CDR3 nucleotides: TGTGCCATCAGTGAGATCGCCGGGGAGCTGTTTTTT. The chain is built from TRBV10-3 and TRBJ2-2; D not certain. V lost 2 bases to trimming and J lost 6 bases, with 4 bases between them. The CDR3 is 12 amino acids. The germline V gene has CDR1 ENHRY and CDR2 SYGVKD.

The chain links TRBV28 to TRBJ1-4, with D hard to call. The CDR3 is 13 amino acids. Germline V gene sequence: CDR1 MDHEN, CDR2 SYDVKM. V lost 6 bases and J 5 bases, leaving 10 bases between the germline ends. CDR3 sequence: CASRRAENEKLFF. CDR3 in DNA: TGTGCCAGCAGGAGGGCTGAGAATGAAAAACTGTTTTTT.

This chain links TRBV9 with TRBJ2-3, with D perhaps TRBD1 (6 bases). V was trimmed by 1 base and J by 2 bases, leaving 11 bases between them. In germline, CDR1 is SGDLS, CDR2 YYNGEE. The CDR3 consists of 15 residues. The CDR3 DNA reads as TGTGCCAGCAGCGTATCGACAGGTTTCACAGATACGCAGTATTTT. It is translated as CASSVSTGFTDTQYF.

V gene TRBV27 combines with J gene TRBJ1-6; D is undetermined. V gave up 3 bases and J gave up 9 bases, with 9 bases separating them. CDR1 and CDR2 (germline): MNHEY, SMNVEV (reference sequence). This CDR3 has 13 residues. The CDR3 is CASSFSFRSPLHF. In nucleotides, the CDR3 is TGTGCCAGCAGTTTCTCCTTTCGTTCACCCCTCCACTTT.

The chain carries TRBV13 and TRBJ2-1; D gene ambiguous. CDR1 PRHDT and CDR2 FYEKMQ come from the germline V gene (reference sequence). Trimming cost V 4 bases and J 9 bases, with 10 bases left between them. There are 12 residues in the CDR3. The CDR3 here is CASSSLPPEQFF. The DNA for the CDR3 is TGTGCCAGCAGCTCCCTCCCCCCTGAGCAGTTCTTC.

In this sample, this clone turned up a few times. This chain joins TRBV19 and TRBJ2-7; 7 bases line up with TRBD2. CDR1 is LNHDA, CDR2 SQIVND, per germline (reference sequence). Germline trimming cut 3 bases from V and 3 bases from J; bases unmatched to any gene: 5. This CDR3 spans 14 amino acids. In DNA, the CDR3 is TGTGCCAGTAGTATTGGGGAGGGTTTCTACGAGCAGTACTTC. Translating gives CASSIGEGFYEQYF.

The genes are TRBV7-2 and TRBJ2-3, with D possibly being TRBD2 (5 bases). The CDR3 extends over 15 amino acids. Looked up from germline, CDR1 is SGHTA and CDR2 is FQGNSA. Trimming stripped 5 bases from V and 6 bases from J, with 18 bases between. The CDR3 nucleotides are TGTGCCAGCAGCCCCGGGAAACGGTCTTCGGATACGCAGTATTTT. It translates to CASSPGKRSSDTQYF.

This clone has more than one count but fewer than ten. The rearrangement uses TRBV14 and TRBJ2-7, with D possibly TRBD1 on 5 matching bases. The CDR3 spans 13 residues. The V gene's germline CDR1 is SGHDN and CDR2 FVKESK. V shed 2 bases and J shed 6 bases, with 11 bases lying between them. The CDR3 DNA sequence: TGTGCCAGCAGCCAATCAGGGTGGGGCGAGCAGTACTTC. This gives the protein CASSQSGWGEQYF.

The J gene is TRBJ1-2, the V gene TRBV28; 10 bases match TRBD1. The CDR3 contains 15 residues. Germline V CDR1 and CDR2: MDHEN, SYDVKM. J gave up 3 bases and V 5 bases, and 6 bases lay outside the gene matches. The CDR3: CASSQTGGYHYGYTF. As DNA, the CDR3 is TGTGCCAGCAGTCAGACAGGGGGCTATCACTATGGCTACACCTTC.

This clone was detected only once. The V gene is TRBV19, the J gene TRBJ2-1, with 7 bases identical to TRBD2. This CDR3 region has 15 residues. CDR1 and CDR2 (germline): LNHDA, SQIVND (reference sequence). J gave up 6 bases and V 5 bases, and 10 bases lay outside the gene matches. The CDR3: CASSPLAVPPNEQFF. The CDR3 region has the DNA TGTGCCAGTAGTCCTCTAGCGGTCCCTCCCAATGAGCAGTTCTTC.

The chain combines TRBV6-6 with TRBJ2-3; D remains ambiguous. CDR1 is MNHNY, CDR2 SVGAGI, per germline (reference sequence). V dropped 2 bases and J dropped 2 bases, with 8 bases sitting between them. This CDR3 comprises 14 residues. The CDR3 bases are TGTGCCAGCAGTTACGGGCAGCACACAGATACGCAGTATTTT. Translating gives CASSYGQHTDTQYF.

The chain couples TRBV11-2 to TRBJ2-4; TRBD1 aligns across 10 bases. CDR3 size: 19 residues. With 3 bases clipped from V and 3 bases from J, the junction kept 14 bases outside the gene matches. Germline CDR1 reads SGHAT; CDR2 reads FQNNGV. The DNA of the CDR3 is TGTGCCAGCAGCTTGACAGGGGGCATAGGCATCTCCGACAAAAACATTCAGTACTTC. This codes for CASSLTGGIGISDKNIQYF.

V gene TRBV5-5 combines with J gene TRBJ2-7; D unresolved. Germline assignment: CDR1 SGHKS and CDR2 YYEKEE (reference sequence). The CDR3 loop spans 11 amino acids. V lost 4 bases to trimming and J lost 0 bases, with 2 bases between them. The CDR3: CASSHSYEQYF. The CDR3 coding sequence is TGTGCCAGCAGCCACTCCTACGAGCAGTACTTC. The full variable domain, in which reference TRBV5-5 and TRBJ2-7 provide the parts outside the CDR3, is DAGVTQSPTHLIKTRGQQVTLRCSPISGHKSVSWYQQVLGQGPQFIFQYYEKEERGRGNFPDRFSARQFPNYSSELNVNALLLGDSALYLCASSHSYEQYFGPGTRLTVT.

The chain couples TRBV27 to TRBJ2-5; 13 positions agree with TRBD2. J was trimmed by 4 bases and V by 6 bases; bases with no gene match: 5. The germline V gene encodes CDR1 MNHEY and CDR2 SMNVEV (reference sequence). This CDR3 region has 15 residues. The CDR3 region has the DNA TGTGCCAGCAGGCAAGGACTAGCGGGAGTAGAGACCCAGTACTTC. It yields the protein CASRQGLAGVETQYF.

V usage is TRBV2 and J usage is TRBJ2-2; 13 positions agree with TRBD2. The CDR3 runs to 17 residues. V gave up 5 bases and J gave up 7 bases; unmatched junction bases: 10. Germline CDR1 SNHLY, CDR2 FYNNEI. The CDR3 here is CASSRNGLAGEDGELFF. The CDR3, as DNA: TGTGCCAGCAGTCGTAACGGACTAGCGGGAGAAGACGGGGAGCTGTTTTTT.

The CDR3 loop reads CASSIGQSSYEQYF. For the CDR3, the DNA is TGTGCCAGCAGCATCGGACAGTCCTCCTACGAGCAGTACTTC. The chain has TRBV5-4 and TRBJ2-7, with D possibly being TRBD1 (6 bases). Germline lookup yields CDR1 SGHNT and CDR2 YYREEE (reference sequence). V was shortened by 4 bases and J by 0 bases, with 11 bases between the two germline ends. This CDR3 comprises 14 residues.

This clone was detected a few times. The chain joins TRBV6-1 to TRBJ1-5; D not certain. This CDR3 is 13 amino acids long. V lost 2 bases and J lost 11, with 13 bases in between. Germline CDR1 reads MNHNS; CDR2 reads SASEGT. The DNA of the CDR3 is TGTGCCAGCAGTGAAACTTCCGTGGTTTCCCAGCATTTT. Residues: CASSETSVVSQHF.

The chain uses TRBV4-2 and TRBJ2-1; D is possibly TRBD1 (6 bases). Trimming stripped 4 bases from V and 2 bases from J, with 15 bases between. Germline lookup yields CDR1 LGHNA and CDR2 YNFKEQ. The CDR3 length is 16 residues. For the CDR3, the DNA is TGTGCCAGCAGCCGCGAGGCGCAGGGGCCCTACAATGAGCAGTTCTTC. Encoded protein: CASSREAQGPYNEQFF.

The V gene is TRBV2, the J gene TRBJ2-1; D is possibly TRBD2 (5 bases). The CDR3 sequence is 14 residues long. V dropped 4 bases and J dropped 3 bases, with 10 bases sitting between them. Per germline, CDR1 SNHLY and CDR2 FYNNEI. This chain's CDR3 is CASSGTLIYNEQFF. CDR3 nucleotide sequence: TGTGCCAGCAGTGGGACTCTCATCTACAATGAGCAGTTCTTC.

The sample holds a few counts of this clone. Here the CDR3 DNA reads TGTGCCAGCAGCCATAGCCATGAGCAGTTCTTC. Translation gives CASSHSHEQFF. The chain employs TRBV7-9 and TRBJ2-1; D is ambiguous. The CDR3 contains 11 residues. Per the germline V gene, CDR1 is SEHNR and CDR2 is FQNEAQ (reference sequence). Trimming stripped 5 bases from V and 8 bases from J, with 7 bases between. Complete variable domain (other parts from reference TRBV7-9 and TRBJ2-1): DTGVSQNPRHKITKRGQNVTFRCDPISEHNRLYWYRQTLGQGPEFLTYFQNEAQLEKSRLLSDRFSAERPKGSFSTLEIQRTEQGDSAMYLCASSHSHEQFFGPGTRLTVL.

The chain links TRBV30 to TRBJ2-7, with D possibly TRBD2 on 6 matching bases. V was clipped by 2 bases and J by 3 bases, with 8 bases between them. Germline assignment: CDR1 GTSNPN and CDR2 SVGIG (reference sequence). The CDR3 contains 12 residues. Written as DNA, the CDR3 is TGTGCCTGGAGTTCGGGGGTCTACGAGCAGTACTTC. Amino acids: CAWSSGVYEQYF.

The CDR3 DNA reads as TGTGCCAGCAGTTTCACGGTGAACACTGAAGCTTTCTTT. Its translation is CASSFTVNTEAFF. The chain combines TRBV27 with TRBJ1-1; unclear D gene. Per the germline V gene, CDR1 is MNHEY and CDR2 is SMNVEV (reference sequence). This CDR3 contains 13 residues. V gave up 3 bases and J gave up 0 bases, with 5 bases separating them.

This chain joins TRBV7-8 and TRBJ2-6; 7 bases map to TRBD1. The CDR3 spans 17 residues. J was trimmed by 4 bases and V by 2 bases; bases with no gene match: 8. Germline-derived CDR1 and CDR2 are SGHVS and FQNEAQ. The CDR3 DNA follows: TGTGCCAGCAGCTTACCAGGGGGACGAATCGGGGCCAACGTCCTGACTTTC. Translated, it gives CASSLPGGRIGANVLTF.

This clone was seen more than once but under ten times. This chain connects TRBV2 to TRBJ2-3; TRBD2 might be the D (6 bases). Germline V lookup: CDR1 SNHLY, CDR2 FYNNEI. The length of the CDR3 is 12 residues. The V end lost 6 bases, the J end lost 6 bases, and 10 bases lay between the germline ends. CDR3 DNA: TGTGCCAGCAGGCGGGATATGGATACGCAGTATTTT. Translated: CASRRDMDTQYF. Looking up the rest from reference TRBV2 and TRBJ2-3 gives the full variable domain: EPEVTQTPSHQVTQMGQEVILRCVPISNHLYFYWYRQILGQKVEFLVSFYNNEISEKSEIFDDQFSVERPDGSNFTLKIRSTKLEDSAMYFCASRRDMDTQYFGPGTRLTVL.

This clone was counted only a few times. This chain links TRBV19 with TRBJ1-1; D is unclear. The CDR3 is 14 amino acids. Trimming left V 7 bases short and J 4 bases short, with 16 bases between. CDR1 and CDR2 (germline): LNHDA, SQIVND (reference sequence). The CDR3 sequence: CASTLQLTGTEAFF. CDR3 coding DNA: TGTGCCAGTACCTTACAACTCACGGGCACTGAAGCTTTCTTT. Filled out from reference TRBV19 and TRBJ1-1, the complete variable domain reads DGGITQSPKYLFRKEGQNVTLSCEQNLNHDAMYWYRQDPGQGLRLIYYSQIVNDFQKGDIAEGYSVSREKKESFPLTVTSAQKNPTAFYLCASTLQLTGTEAFFGQGTRLTVV.

V gene TRBV14 combines with J gene TRBJ1-1; no clear D gene. CDR3 length: 14 amino acids. The V gene lost 2 bases and the J gene lost 5 bases, with 12 bases spanning the gap. Germline V gives CDR1 SGHDN, CDR2 FVKESK. CDR3 sequence reads: CASSQSAGLTEAFF. The DNA of the CDR3 is TGTGCCAGCAGCCAATCTGCGGGCCTGACTGAAGCTTTCTTT.

The J gene is TRBJ2-7, the V gene TRBV11-2, with 7 bases aligning to TRBD2. Germline V gene sequence: CDR1 SGHAT, CDR2 FQNNGV. The CDR3 contains 16 residues. V shed 5 bases, J shed 4 bases, and the junction held 14 bases outside the gene matches. CDR3 loop: CASSPLRERDAYEQYF. DNA of the CDR3: TGTGCCAGCAGCCCCCTCCGGGAGCGGGACGCTTACGAGCAGTACTTC.